This TCR beta chain derives from a study of blood T cell repertoires in COVID-19. As for the study in general: The study drew acute and convalescent COVID-19 samples from the United States, Italy and Spain. T cells, B-cell-depleted T cells, or PBMCs provided the cDNA or gDNA that served as material.

This CDR3 is built from 13 residues. The germline V gene encodes CDR1 SGHAT and CDR2 FQDESV (reference sequence). Trimming shortened V by 5 bases and J by 7 bases, and 13 bases separated the two germline ends. Which cohort a participant joined came from the clinical history participants gave. In the authors' methods: Scientists estimated how many nucleated cells there were by amplifying reference gene primers. Here immunoSEQ multiplex PCR was the method, and the copy in TCRdb shows in-frame clones only, minus some. V, J and clone size were drawn from that table, and D and trimming were deduced from the DNA. The sample holds about 280,000 clones, roughly 89% seen once.

Sequenced sample: PBMCs or T cells enriched from blood (not recorded which). This receptor was identified in a woman younger than 35 with acute COVID-19. The chain is built from TRBV11-1 and TRBJ2-3; tentative D call: TRBD2 (5 bases). The CDR3 sequence: CASSRGSRHTQYF. CDR3 DNA sequence: TGTGCCAGCAGCCGAGGGTCCCGCCATACGCAGTATTTT.